These T cell receptor beta chains were read from a single sample in a study of T cells in Graves' hyperthyroidism and ophthalmopathy. Each CDR3 protein gets one entry after TCRdb re-called the multiplex PCR reads with MiXCR. The repertoire consists of about half a million distinct CDR3 sequences, with about 20% occurring once and the leading ten covering less than 55%. The sequenced sample was blood. The receptors shown here come from a man between 40 and 49 years old with Graves' ophthalmopathy. Both conserved end residues are part of each CDR3. Fields, in order: V gene, clone size, J gene, D gene, CDR3 DNA, CDR3 protein. A D gene is named only where the DNA matches it firmly. Clone size is shown for a subset of rows, as once, few, many or a class of expanded clone.

V gene: TRBV13; clone size: .; J gene: TRBJ1-2; D gene: .; CDR3 DNA: TGTGCCAGCAGCTGGACGAAACAGGGCGACTATGGCTACACCTTC; CDR3 protein: CASSWTKQGDYGYTF
V gene: TRBV5-1; clone size: few; J gene: TRBJ2-1; D gene: .; CDR3 DNA: TGCGCCAGCAGCTTGGGAGTCGGACGCAATGAGCAGTTCTTC; CDR3 protein: CASSLGVGRNEQFF
V gene: TRBV7-2; clone size: .; J gene: TRBJ2-3; D gene: TRBD2; CDR3 DNA: TGTGCCAGCAGCTTAGTGGTGACTAGCGGACCCCAAGGGGGGCAGTATTTT; CDR3 protein: CASSLVVTSGPQGGQYF
V gene: TRBV5-1; clone size: .; J gene: TRBJ2-3; D gene: TRBD2; CDR3 DNA: TGCGCCAGCAGCTCTGGGCGGGGGGCCACAGATACGCAGTATTTT; CDR3 protein: CASSSGRGATDTQYF
V gene: TRBV18; clone size: .; J gene: TRBJ2-1; D gene: .; CDR3 DNA: TGTGCCAGCTCCCCCTACAGGTTCTCCTACAATGAGCAGTTCTTC; CDR3 protein: CASSPYRFSYNEQFF
V gene: TRBV2; clone size: many; J gene: TRBJ2-5; D gene: TRBD1; CDR3 DNA: TGTGCCAGCAGCCGGGACAGGGAAGAGACCCAGTACTTC; CDR3 protein: CASSRDREETQYF
V gene: TRBV28; clone size: many; J gene: TRBJ2-1; D gene: TRBD2; CDR3 DNA: TGTGCCAGCAGTTTATCGGGACTAGCGGGGAACAATGAGCAGTTCTTC; CDR3 protein: CASSLSGLAGNNEQFF
V gene: TRBV20-1; clone size: few; J gene: TRBJ2-7; D gene: TRBD2; CDR3 DNA: TGCAGTGCTCGGACTAGTACGGCGACCTACGAGCAGTACTTC; CDR3 protein: CSARTSTATYEQYF
V gene: TRBV30; clone size: many; J gene: TRBJ1-5; D gene: .; CDR3 DNA: TGTGCCTGGAACCTAGGGGGCAATCAGCCCCAGCATTTT; CDR3 protein: CAWNLGGNQPQHF
V gene: TRBV20-1; clone size: few; J gene: TRBJ2-1; D gene: .; CDR3 DNA: TGCAGTGCTCGGGACGTTTACTACAATGAGCAGTTCTTC; CDR3 protein: CSARDVYYNEQFF
V gene: TRBV18; clone size: many; J gene: TRBJ2-7; D gene: TRBD1; CDR3 DNA: TGTGCCAGCTCTCTCCGGGACAGATACGAGCAGTACTTC; CDR3 protein: CASSLRDRYEQYF
V gene: TRBV7-9; clone size: .; J gene: TRBJ2-3; D gene: TRBD1; CDR3 DNA: TGTGCCAGCAGCTTGGGACAGGGTGGGATAGATACGCAGTATTTT; CDR3 protein: CASSLGQGGIDTQYF
V gene: TRBV7-8; clone size: .; J gene: TRBJ1-5; D gene: .; CDR3 DNA: TGTGCCAGCAGCTTAGACCGCCTCGGCAATCAGCCCCAGCATTTT; CDR3 protein: CASSLDRLGNQPQHF
V gene: TRBV30; clone size: many; J gene: TRBJ1-4; D gene: .; CDR3 DNA: TGTGCCTGGAGTGTACAAGGCGCTAATGAAAAACTGTTTTTT; CDR3 protein: CAWSVQGANEKLFF
V gene: TRBV2; clone size: few; J gene: TRBJ2-1; D gene: .; CDR3 DNA: TGTGCCAGCACCCGAACGGGTAGCCAAGCCTTTTCCTACAATGAGCAGTTCTTC; CDR3 protein: CASTRTGSQAFSYNEQFF
V gene: TRBV7-9; clone size: few; J gene: TRBJ2-1; D gene: .; CDR3 DNA: TGTGCCAGCAGCATACATGAGCAGTTCTTC; CDR3 protein: CASSIHEQFF
V gene: TRBV19; clone size: .; J gene: TRBJ1-1; D gene: .; CDR3 DNA: TGTGCCAGCAGCCCCCTTTTACAGGCCCCGGGCACTGAAGCTTTCTTT; CDR3 protein: CASSPLLQAPGTEAFF
V gene: TRBV5-1; clone size: few; J gene: TRBJ1-4; D gene: .; CDR3 DNA: TGCGCCAGCAGGGACATGCAGGGACCTAATGAAAAACTGTTTTTT; CDR3 protein: CASRDMQGPNEKLFF
V gene: TRBV5-5; clone size: .; J gene: TRBJ2-1; D gene: .; CDR3 DNA: TGTGCCAGTGTCTGGAATGAGCAGTTCTTC; CDR3 protein: CASVWNEQFF
V gene: TRBV11-2; clone size: many; J gene: TRBJ2-7; D gene: TRBD1; CDR3 DNA: TGTGCCAGCAGCCCCGGGACAGAACGTTACGAGCAGTACTTC; CDR3 protein: CASSPGTERYEQYF
V gene: TRBV14; clone size: few; J gene: TRBJ1-2; D gene: .; CDR3 DNA: TGTGCCAGCAGCCAAGCGGGACGTATCAACTATGGCTACACCTTC; CDR3 protein: CASSQAGRINYGYTF
V gene: TRBV11-2; clone size: .; J gene: TRBJ1-2; D gene: .; CDR3 DNA: TGTGCCAGCAGCTTAGAGCCAGGGAGACTAAACTATGGCTACACCTTC; CDR3 protein: CASSLEPGRLNYGYTF
V gene: TRBV7-9; clone size: .; J gene: TRBJ1-5; D gene: .; CDR3 DNA: TGTGCCAGCAGCTTACAAAGCGATCAGCCCCAGCATTTT; CDR3 protein: CASSLQSDQPQHF
V gene: TRBV20-1; clone size: .; J gene: TRBJ1-5; D gene: TRBD1; CDR3 DNA: TGCAGTGCTGACAGGGTAAATCAGCCCCAGCATTTT; CDR3 protein: CSADRVNQPQHF
V gene: TRBV29-1; clone size: .; J gene: TRBJ1-2; D gene: TRBD1; CDR3 DNA: TGCAGCGTTGGACAGGGGGCAAAAGGCTATGGCTACACCTTC; CDR3 protein: CSVGQGAKGYGYTF
V gene: TRBV20-1; clone size: .; J gene: TRBJ2-1; D gene: .; CDR3 DNA: TGCAGTGCTAGAGATCTGAGCCGCTCCTACAATGAGCAGTTCTTC; CDR3 protein: CSARDLSRSYNEQFF
V gene: TRBV19; clone size: .; J gene: TRBJ1-5; D gene: TRBD1; CDR3 DNA: TGTGCCAGTAGCCCACGGGACAGGGGGCGGAATCAGCCCCAGCATTTT; CDR3 protein: CASSPRDRGRNQPQHF
V gene: TRBV10-3; clone size: few; J gene: TRBJ2-3; D gene: .; CDR3 DNA: TGTGCCATCAGTGAGGCCTCCACGCAGTATTTT; CDR3 protein: CAISEASTQYF
V gene: TRBV6-1; clone size: many; J gene: TRBJ2-5; D gene: TRBD1; CDR3 DNA: TGTGCCAGCGCCCCGGACAGGGGAGAGGGGACCCAGTACTTC; CDR3 protein: CASAPDRGEGTQYF
V gene: TRBV11-2; clone size: many; J gene: TRBJ2-5; D gene: .; CDR3 DNA: TGTGCCAGCAGGCCGGAAGTCGAAGAGACCCAGTACTTC; CDR3 protein: CASRPEVEETQYF
V gene: TRBV7-2; clone size: many; J gene: TRBJ2-7; D gene: .; CDR3 DNA: TGTGCCAGCAGCTTAGCCCCGAAGGGGGTCTACGAGCAGTACTTC; CDR3 protein: CASSLAPKGVYEQYF
V gene: TRBV20-1; clone size: many; J gene: TRBJ2-7; D gene: TRBD1; CDR3 DNA: TGCAGTGCTAGAGCTCTATCTGGACAGGGGGCGGCCGAGCAGTACTTC; CDR3 protein: CSARALSGQGAAEQYF
V gene: TRBV7-9; clone size: .; J gene: TRBJ2-1; D gene: TRBD1; CDR3 DNA: TGTGCCAGCATCCCCGCTGTTGGACAGGGGAATGAGCAGTTCTTC; CDR3 protein: CASIPAVGQGNEQFF
V gene: TRBV5-6; clone size: few; J gene: TRBJ2-4; D gene: TRBD1; CDR3 DNA: TGTGCCAGCAGCGCGGGGGCCCGGGACAGGGCGACGATTGGCATTCAGTACTTC; CDR3 protein: CASSAGARDRATIGIQYF
V gene: TRBV7-3; clone size: many; J gene: TRBJ2-7; D gene: .; CDR3 DNA: TGTGCCAGCAGCTTAAGGCCAGGGGCCCCCTACGAGCAGTACTTC; CDR3 protein: CASSLRPGAPYEQYF
V gene: TRBV9; clone size: few; J gene: TRBJ1-1; D gene: TRBD1; CDR3 DNA: TGTGCCAGCAGCCGCGGAGGGACAGGGATTACTGAAGCTTTCTTT; CDR3 protein: CASSRGGTGITEAFF
V gene: TRBV6-1; clone size: few; J gene: TRBJ2-7; D gene: .; CDR3 DNA: TGTGCCAGCACTCCCCGGGGCGCCTACGAGCAGTACTTC; CDR3 protein: CASTPRGAYEQYF
V gene: TRBV27; clone size: few; J gene: TRBJ2-3; D gene: .; CDR3 DNA: TGTGCCAGCAGTATCGGACTCGCCTTTCAGGCAGATACGCAGTATTTT; CDR3 protein: CASSIGLAFQADTQYF
V gene: TRBV2; clone size: few; J gene: TRBJ2-1; D gene: .; CDR3 DNA: TGTGCCAGCAGCACCCCCCCTAGCATCGAGCAGTTCTTC; CDR3 protein: CASSTPPSIEQFF
V gene: TRBV2; clone size: many; J gene: TRBJ2-3; D gene: TRBD2; CDR3 DNA: TGTGCCAGCAGTGAAGCGCGGGGCGGGGGGACCACAGATACGCAGTATTTT; CDR3 protein: CASSEARGGGTTDTQYF
V gene: TRBV7-2; clone size: .; J gene: TRBJ1-2; D gene: TRBD1; CDR3 DNA: TGTGCCAGCAGAGGACAGGGGGGTATTGGCTACACCTTC; CDR3 protein: CASRGQGGIGYTF
V gene: TRBV12-3/TRBV12-4; clone size: few; J gene: TRBJ1-4; D gene: .; CDR3 DNA: TGTGCCAGCAGTTTAGTGGCCTCAGGGGCGGGTAATGAAAAACTGTTTTTT; CDR3 protein: CASSLVASGAGNEKLFF
V gene: TRBV20-1; clone size: once; J gene: TRBJ2-6; D gene: .; CDR3 DNA: TGCAGTGCCCCAAGATGGCCGGGCCGGGGCTCTGGGGCCAACGTCCTGACTTTC; CDR3 protein: CSAPRWPGRGSGANVLTF
V gene: TRBV2; clone size: .; J gene: TRBJ1-2; D gene: .; CDR3 DNA: TGTGCCAGCAGTGTCGGTGGGGATGGCTACACCTTC; CDR3 protein: CASSVGGDGYTF
V gene: TRBV4-1; clone size: few; J gene: TRBJ2-3; D gene: .; CDR3 DNA: TGCGCCAGCAGCCAAGATGCTGGCCCCACAGATACGCAGTATTTT; CDR3 protein: CASSQDAGPTDTQYF
V gene: TRBV5-1; clone size: .; J gene: TRBJ2-7; D gene: TRBD1; CDR3 DNA: TGCGCCAGCAGCTTCCGGACAGGGGGCTACGAGCAGTACTTC; CDR3 protein: CASSFRTGGYEQYF
V gene: TRBV7-2; clone size: many; J gene: TRBJ2-2; D gene: TRBD2; CDR3 DNA: TGTGCCAGCAGCCCCTCGTTGACTAGCGGGAGTACCGGGGAGCTGTTTTTT; CDR3 protein: CASSPSLTSGSTGELFF
V gene: TRBV20-1; clone size: few; J gene: TRBJ2-1; D gene: .; CDR3 DNA: TGCAGTGCTAGAGATGGGTTGACCCGGTACAATGAGCAGTTCTTC; CDR3 protein: CSARDGLTRYNEQFF
V gene: TRBV7-8; clone size: few; J gene: TRBJ1-5; D gene: .; CDR3 DNA: TGTGCCAGCAGCCGCTACCGAGGTGGACTACATTTT; CDR3 protein: CASSRYRGGLHF
V gene: TRBV28; clone size: few; J gene: TRBJ2-5; D gene: .; CDR3 DNA: TGTGCCAGCAGTACATCAGGGAGGAGGTACCAAGAGACCCAGTACTTC; CDR3 protein: CASSTSGRRYQETQYF
V gene: TRBV20-1; clone size: many; J gene: TRBJ2-1; D gene: TRBD2; CDR3 DNA: TGCAGTGTCGAGAGGGCTAGCGGGGGACTACCCTCCCATGAGCAGTTCTTC; CDR3 protein: CSVERASGGLPSHEQFF
V gene: TRBV12-3/TRBV12-4; clone size: many; J gene: TRBJ2-7; D gene: TRBD1; CDR3 DNA: TGTGCCAGCAGTGCCCAGACAGGGCAACTCTACGAGCAGTACTTC; CDR3 protein: CASSAQTGQLYEQYF
V gene: TRBV9; clone size: .; J gene: TRBJ2-1; D gene: .; CDR3 DNA: TGTGCCAGCAGCGTAGTTTCGGGTTACAATGAGCAGTTCTTC; CDR3 protein: CASSVVSGYNEQFF
V gene: TRBV18; clone size: few; J gene: TRBJ1-2; D gene: .; CDR3 DNA: TGTGCCAGCTCACCCCAGGACTATGGCTACACCTTC; CDR3 protein: CASSPQDYGYTF
V gene: TRBV2; clone size: many; J gene: TRBJ2-5; D gene: .; CDR3 DNA: TGTGCCAGCAGTCCCCCCTCCCAGGGGTTTTGGGAGACCCAGTACTTC; CDR3 protein: CASSPPSQGFWETQYF
V gene: TRBV5-1; clone size: few; J gene: TRBJ2-1; D gene: .; CDR3 DNA: TGCGCCAGCAGCTTGGCCCCAGGTAGCTCCTACAATGAGCAGTTCTTC; CDR3 protein: CASSLAPGSSYNEQFF
V gene: TRBV30; clone size: few; J gene: TRBJ1-6; D gene: .; CDR3 DNA: TGTGCCTCGGCAGGACAGCCAAATTCACCCCTCCACTTT; CDR3 protein: CASAGQPNSPLHF
V gene: TRBV15; clone size: few; J gene: TRBJ2-1; D gene: TRBD2; CDR3 DNA: TGTGCCACCAGCAGAGATCGGGGGACTAGCAATGAGCAGTTCTTC; CDR3 protein: CATSRDRGTSNEQFF
V gene: TRBV12-3/TRBV12-4; clone size: many; J gene: TRBJ1-5; D gene: TRBD1; CDR3 DNA: TGTGCCAGCAGTTTGGGGAGGACAGGGAACAGCAATCAGCCCCAGCATTTT; CDR3 protein: CASSLGRTGNSNQPQHF
V gene: TRBV5-1; clone size: once; J gene: TRBJ2-1; D gene: .; CDR3 DNA: TGCGCCAGCAGCTTGTTGCAGTCGTCCTACAATGAGCAGTTCTTC; CDR3 protein: CASSLLQSSYNEQFF